A single sample is the source of the 32 T cell receptor beta chains below, sequenced in a study of T cells expressing NK-cell markers. TCRdb re-called the 5' RACE reads, yielding one record per CDR3 amino acid sequence without DNA. This repertoire includes about 460,000 distinct CDR3 sequences. The specimen was blood T cells: a sorted CD56 or NKG2C T cell subset, CD4+ or CD8+ T cells, or bulk PBMC T cells (not recorded which). Receptors originate from a woman aged 45 to 65 in good health.

This chain joins TRBV7-9 and TRBJ2-7; no DNA is available, so the TRBD1 call from TCRdb remains unchecked. The CDR3 is made up of 13 amino acids. Germline CDR1 is SEHNR and CDR2 is FQNEAQ (reference sequence). The chain's CDR3 is CASSSPGDYEQYF.

This chain links TRBV2 with TRBJ1-1. Germline CDR1 is SNHLY and CDR2 is FYNNEI. The CDR3 extends over 15 amino acids. The CDR3 loop reads CASSLGLVQILGAFF.

The chain recombines TRBV20-1 with TRBJ1-5; as DNA is missing, the TRBD1 call by TCRdb cannot be tested. The germline V gene has CDR1 DFQATT and CDR2 SNEGSKA (reference sequence). The CDR3 is made up of 15 amino acids. CDR3 sequence: CSARWGQGKGQPQHF.

The chain recombines TRBV27 with TRBJ2-1. This CDR3 is built from 13 residues. The germline CDR1 and CDR2 sequences are MNHEY and SMNVEV (reference sequence). Here the CDR3 reads CASSFYHYNEQFF.

The chain is built from TRBV25-1 and TRBJ2-6; lacking DNA, the TRBD1 call made by TCRdb goes unchecked. The germline CDR1 and CDR2 sequences are MGHDK and SYGVNS. CDR3 length equals 16 residues. The CDR3 protein is CASSGTVAAGANVLTF.

The V call is TRBV5-1, the J call TRBJ2-2. The CDR3 loop spans 16 amino acids. Looked up from germline, CDR1 is SGHRS and CDR2 is YFSETQ. Here the CDR3 reads CASSLWGDSGTGELFF.

CDR3 amino acids: CASSLERREQFF. V is TRBV11-3 and J is TRBJ2-1; TCRdb outputs TRBD1, but without DNA this stays unchecked. CDR3 size: 12 residues. The germline CDR1 and CDR2 sequences are SGHNT and YENEEA.

The rearrangement links TRBV4-1 to TRBJ2-7; the TCRdb D gene call, TRBD2, has no DNA to confirm it. This CDR3 is 15 amino acids long. Germline-derived CDR1 and CDR2 are MGHRA and YSYEKL. CDR3 protein: CASSPASGSRYEQYF.

This sequence joins TRBV5-1 and TRBJ2-2; TCRdb's D call, TRBD2, is unchecked because there is no DNA. CDR1 is SGHRS, CDR2 YFSETQ, per germline. The CDR3 extends over 16 amino acids. The CDR3 spells CASSTASGSEHGELFF.

The chain employs TRBV6-1 and TRBJ2-1. The germline CDR1 and CDR2 sequences are MNHNS and SASEGT. The CDR3 contains 16 residues. The CDR3 loop is CASSERWDSPYNEQFF.

The chain couples TRBV25-1 to TRBJ1-2. The germline gives CDR1 MGHDK, CDR2 SYGVNS. CDR3 length: 11 residues. This chain's CDR3 is CASSSPYGYTF.

The chain links TRBV4-1 to TRBJ2-1; the D gene TCRdb calls, TRBD1, cannot be checked with no DNA. Germline CDR1 reads MGHRA; CDR2 reads YSYEKL. The CDR3 is made up of 17 amino acids. The CDR3 loop is CASSQDGDSGEVNEQFF.

J is TRBJ2-1 and V is TRBV15. This CDR3 is built from 15 residues. The germline V gene has CDR1 LNHNV and CDR2 YYDKDF (reference sequence). The CDR3 loop is CATSRVRGAYNEQFF.

This chain uses TRBV5-1 with TRBJ2-3. CDR1 is SGHRS, CDR2 YFSETQ, per germline. CDR3 length equals 14 residues. The CDR3 sequence: CASSIGSAADTQYF.

This chain joins TRBV24-1 and TRBJ2-7; the TCRdb D gene call, TRBD1, has no DNA to confirm it. Germline V gene data show CDR1 as KGHDR and CDR2 as SFDVKD. The CDR3 length is 16 residues. CDR3 region: CATSDRNIQGFTEQYF.

V is TRBV5-1 and J is TRBJ2-3; TCRdb returns TRBD1, unconfirmable since there is no DNA. CDR1 and CDR2 from the germline V gene are SGHRS and YFSETQ. There are 16 residues in the CDR3. The chain's CDR3 is CASSWGEQGSTDTQYF.

The chain recombines TRBV9 with TRBJ1-1. The CDR3 covers 13 residues. In germline, CDR1 is SGDLS, CDR2 YYNGEE. CDR3 protein: CASSVMKNTEAFF.

The gene calls are TRBV28 and TRBJ2-3; checking the TCRdb D call of TRBD1 is not possible without DNA. Germline V CDR1 and CDR2: MDHEN, SYDVKM. The CDR3 runs 14 residues. CDR3 sequence reads: CASSLRQGADTQYF.

V and J are TRBV20-1 and TRBJ2-5; TCRdb names TRBD2, which stays unverified in the absence of DNA. CDR1 DFQATT and CDR2 SNEGSKA come from the germline V gene (reference sequence). This CDR3 comprises 15 residues. This chain's CDR3 is CSARDSRLAGETQYF.

This sequence joins TRBV10-2 and TRBJ1-1. The CDR3 spans 13 residues. Germline V gene data show CDR1 as WSHSY and CDR2 as SAAADI. Here the CDR3 reads CASVARLNTEAFF.

V usage is TRBV7-9 and J usage is TRBJ2-3; TCRdb selects TRBD1, and the lack of DNA leaves this call unchecked. The germline V gene encodes CDR1 SEHNR and CDR2 FQNEAQ (reference sequence). The length of the CDR3 is 15 residues. CDR3 in amino acids: CASRGTAGNTDTQYF.

The genes are TRBV9 and TRBJ2-2. The CDR3 extends over 16 amino acids. CDR1 and CDR2 (germline): SGDLS, YYNGEE. The CDR3: CASSVAGSPNTGELFF.

The chain employs TRBV5-1 and TRBJ2-2; TCRdb reports TRBD2, a call that lacks DNA to check it against. This CDR3 region has 15 residues. Germline loops: CDR1 SGHRS, CDR2 YFSETQ. The CDR3 region is CASTASPSNTGELFF.

This chain links TRBV7-7 with TRBJ2-2; lacking DNA, the TRBD2 call made by TCRdb goes unchecked. CDR1 and CDR2 (germline): SSHAT, FNYEAQ (reference sequence). The length of the CDR3 is 16 residues. The CDR3 is CASSPRLAGAGGELFF.

The CDR3 sequence is CASRGGTTSTDTQYF. The chain employs TRBV6-1 and TRBJ2-3; there is no DNA to check the TCRdb D call of TRBD2. CDR1 is MNHNS, CDR2 SASEGT, per germline. The length of the CDR3 is 15 residues.

The chain has TRBV5-1 and TRBJ2-4; TCRdb proposes TRBD1, but this gene call is untestable without DNA. The CDR3 covers 15 residues. CDR1 SGHRS and CDR2 YFSETQ come from the germline V gene. The CDR3 loop reads CASSLAGTRENIQYF.

This sequence joins TRBV19 and TRBJ1-2; TCRdb's D call, TRBD1, is unchecked because there is no DNA. The CDR3 has 16 amino acids. Per germline, CDR1 LNHDA and CDR2 SQIVND (reference sequence). CDR3 protein: CASSVAGTAMNYGYTF.

V usage is TRBV5-1 and J usage is TRBJ1-1; TCRdb picks TRBD1, but there is no DNA to check that call. The CDR3 spans 15 residues. CDR1 and CDR2 (germline): SGHRS, YFSETQ. CDR3 loop: CASSLGGARNTEAFF.

The genes are TRBV5-1 and TRBJ1-2; as DNA is missing, the TRBD1 call by TCRdb cannot be tested. This CDR3 contains 14 residues. Germline assignment: CDR1 SGHRS and CDR2 YFSETQ. CDR3 in amino acids: CASSFKQGFDGYTF.

This chain joins TRBV5-1 and TRBJ2-1; TCRdb picks TRBD1, but there is no DNA to check that call. The germline CDR1 and CDR2 sequences are SGHRS and YFSETQ. This CDR3 has 13 residues. The CDR3: CASRQGWNNEQFF.

The rearrangement uses TRBV5-1 and TRBJ2-2; TCRdb outputs TRBD1, but without DNA this stays unchecked. Germline loops: CDR1 SGHRS, CDR2 YFSETQ. The CDR3 extends over 14 amino acids. CDR3: CASRPTGSAGELFF.

The J gene is TRBJ2-1, the V gene TRBV5-1; no DNA is available, so the TRBD1 call from TCRdb remains unchecked. CDR3 size: 15 residues. Germline CDR1 and CDR2: SGHRS and YFSETQ. The CDR3 loop is CASSLVRQPNNEQFF.